This T cell receptor beta chain was retrieved from a study of cytomegalovirus exposure and HLA in healthy donors. General study findings and limits: Associated with cytomegalovirus, according to the listing, were some 180 TCR beta chains.

Germline assignment: CDR1 GTSNPN and CDR2 SVGIG (reference sequence). V gave up 3 bases and J gave up 4 bases; unmatched junction bases: 7. The CDR3 is 15 residues long. Healthy bone marrow donors supplied every sample. For this clone: The target antigen is unknown.

Researchers ran the PCR with 60 Vbeta and 13 Jbeta primers. Here immunoSEQ multiplex PCR was the method, and the copy in TCRdb shows in-frame clones only, minus some. The sample holds 150,000 to 200,000 clones, 65% to 70% seen once. The V call is TRBV30, the J call TRBJ2-3; 10 bases are a match to TRBD2. Source material: PBMCs. The source is a woman between 18 and 30 years old in good health and CMV-seropositive. In nucleotides, the CDR3 is TGTGCCTGGAGCGCGGGGCTAGCGGGGGCAGATACGCAGTATTTT. Protein: CAWSAGLAGADTQYF.